The 12 T cell receptor beta chains presented below share a single source sample, sequenced in a study of regulatory T cells in long-lasting Graves disease. Arm-PCR with iRepertoire HTBI primers amplified the CDR3 regions for these TCR beta libraries. TCRdb re-called the multiplex PCR reads through MiXCR, storing one row per CDR3 protein. The sample gives 420,000 or so distinct CDR3 sequences, over 15% of which show up once; about 25% is in the top ten. Time point noted: newly diagnosed GD, antithyroid drugs for less than 3 months. Extracted PBMC RNA gave rise to the TCR library. This sample was shared with a second study, whose subject was T cells in Graves' hyperthyroidism and ophthalmopathy.

The sequencing here drew on peripheral blood mononuclear cells (PBMCs), taken at new diagnosis, from a patient treated with antithyroid drugs. Receptors originate from a woman aged 18 to 35 with Graves disease.

This clonotype has at least ten counts. The chain has TRBV3-1 and TRBJ1-6; tentative D call: TRBD1 (6 bases). V shed 3 bases and J shed 10 bases, with 19 bases lying between them. The CDR3 extends over 16 amino acids. Germline CDR1 LGHDT, CDR2 YNNKEL (reference sequence). This CDR3 is CASSQLQGLSVSPLHF. The CDR3 nucleotides are TGTGCCAGCAGCCAGCTACAGGGTTTGTCGGTATCACCCCTCCACTTT.

This clonotype appeared many times. V gene TRBV7-9 combines with J gene TRBJ2-3, with D perhaps TRBD1 or TRBD2 (5 bases each). With 2 bases removed from V and 4 bases from J, the gap between germline ends came to 16 bases. CDR1 SEHNR and CDR2 FQNEAQ come from the germline V gene (reference sequence). The CDR3 totals 16 residues. The CDR3 nucleotides are TGTGCCAGCAGCTTACGGGACGGCTTTCTGGCAGATACGCAGTATTTT. Translation gives CASSLRDGFLADTQYF.

This clonotype has just a few counts. CDR3 protein: CASKPTSSRRETQYF. In DNA form, the CDR3 reads TGTGCCAGCAAACCTACGTCTTCCAGGAGAGAGACCCAGTACTTC. The chain is built from TRBV6-1 and TRBJ2-5; D unresolved. V dropped 7 bases and J dropped 4 bases, with 19 bases sitting between them. This CDR3 contains 15 residues. Germline CDR1 is MNHNS and CDR2 is SASEGT.

The chain carries TRBV24-1 and TRBJ2-7, with D unresolved. V lost 4 bases to trimming and J lost 9 bases, with 9 bases between them. The CDR3 runs 11 residues. Germline CDR1 and CDR2: KGHDR and SFDVKD. CDR3 DNA: TGTGCCACCAGTGACCCGACGGGGCAGTACTTC. This translates into CATSDPTGQYF.

The chain joins TRBV20-1 to TRBJ2-5, with 7 bases aligning to TRBD1. The CDR3 consists of 13 residues. V was clipped by 3 bases and J by 5 bases; unmatched bases: 6. CDR1 is DFQATT and CDR2 is SNEGSKA in the germline V gene (reference sequence). CDR3 residues: CSARGQWGETQYF. The CDR3, as DNA: TGCAGTGCTAGGGGACAGTGGGGTGAGACCCAGTACTTC.

Many counts were recorded for this clonotype. This chain joins TRBV9 and TRBJ2-1; 7 bases match TRBD2. CDR1 is SGDLS and CDR2 is YYNGEE in the germline V gene. The CDR3 covers 16 residues. The V segment lost 4 bases and the J segment 8 bases; nucleotides outside the gene matches: 15. The DNA for the CDR3 is TGTGCCAGCAGCTCACGGGGAGGGCCCAACGGCGATGAGCAGTTCTTC. The encoded protein is CASSSRGGPNGDEQFF. The full variable domain, with the rest looked up from reference TRBV9 and TRBJ2-1, is DSGVTQTPKHLITATGQRVTLRCSPRSGDLSVYWYQQSLDQGLQFLIQYYNGEERAKGNILERFSAQQFPDLHSELNLSSLELGDSALYFCASSSRGGPNGDEQFFGPGTRLTVL.

The sample holds a few counts of this clonotype. The chain recombines TRBV9 with TRBJ2-1, with D perhaps TRBD2 (6 bases). V lost 3 bases to trimming and J lost 9 bases, with 25 bases between them. The CDR3 is made up of 17 amino acids. Germline V gene lookup returns CDR1 SGDLS and CDR2 YYNGEE. The chain's CDR3 is CASSAHLGGLKWGEQFF. Written as DNA, the CDR3 is TGTGCCAGCAGCGCCCACCTTGGGGGACTCAAATGGGGTGAGCAGTTCTTC.

Turning to this clonotype: A much larger clone differs from this one at a single base, so this may be a read error. The genes are TRBV7-2 and TRBJ1-1; 7 bases line up with TRBD1. The CDR3 is 14 amino acids. The germline V gene has CDR1 SGHTA and CDR2 FQGNSA. The CDR3 DNA follows: TGTGCCAGCAGCTTATTACAGGGGTTACCTGAAGCTCTCTTT. This translates into CASSLLQGLPEALF.

This clonotype was recorded many times. Compared with germline, one end of the junction differs, possibly owing to a read error. CDR3 sequence: CASSLSAGGGDEQFF. The CDR3 DNA sequence: TGTGCCAGCAGTTTATCGGCGGGAGGGGGAGATGAACAGTTCTTC. The rearrangement links TRBV27 to TRBJ2-1; 9 nucleotides agree with TRBD2. Germline V lookup: CDR1 MNHEY, CDR2 SMNVEV (reference sequence). The CDR3 covers 15 residues.

Turning to this clonotype: Since a much larger clone is just one base distant, this may be a read error. J is TRBJ2-1 and V is TRBV30, with 12 bases lining up with TRBD1. V gave up 3 bases and J gave up 10 bases; unmatched junction bases: 7. Germline CDR1 reads GTSNPN; CDR2 reads SVGIG (reference sequence). This CDR3 is built from 14 residues. The CDR3 sequence: CAWRVRDRGLEQFF. The CDR3 bases are TGTGCCTGGAGAGTTCGGGACAGGGGGCTCGAGCAGTTCTTC.

This rearrangement joins TRBV29-1 to TRBJ2-3; 10 bases match TRBD1. The CDR3 consists of 16 residues. V lost 7 bases, J lost 6 bases, and 16 bases stayed unmatched. Germline V gene sequence: CDR1 SQVTM, CDR2 ANQGSEA. As DNA, the CDR3 is TGCAGCGCCCCGGGACAGGGGTTTCGGCTTTCTGATACGCAGTATTTT. Translation gives CSAPGQGFRLSDTQYF.

This clonotype was detected ten times or more. This chain joins TRBV30 and TRBJ2-5; no clear D gene. CDR1 GTSNPN and CDR2 SVGIG come from the germline V gene (reference sequence). The ends were cut back, 3 bases at V and 4 bases at J, with 9 bases in the middle. The CDR3 runs to 12 residues. The CDR3 DNA reads TGTGCCTGGAGGGGTGCCGCAGAGACCCAGTACTTC. It yields the protein CAWRGAAETQYF. The variable domain in full, with the rest retrieved from reference TRBV30 and TRBJ2-5, is SQTIHQWPATLVQPVGSPLSLECTVEGTSNPNLYWYRQAAGRGLQLLFYSVGIGQISSEVPQNLSASRPQDRQFILSSKKLLLSDSGFYLCAWRGAAETQYFGPGTRLLVL.